The T cell receptor (beta chain) under discussion was sequenced for a study of blood T cell repertoires in COVID-19. Study background: Samples of COVID-19 (acute and convalescent) were obtained from the United States, Italy and Spain.

The data were produced by immunoSEQ multiplex PCR, yet TCRdb's version contains in-frame clones alone and is incomplete. The sample has more than 120,000 clones, roughly 87% seen once. Germline-derived CDR1 and CDR2 are SQVTM and ANQGSEA. V was shortened by 3 bases and J by 4 bases, with 12 bases between the two germline ends. This CDR3 is 13 amino acids long. The genes are TRBV29-1 and TRBJ1-2, with a weak D call TRBD1 (5 bases). The TCR comes from a woman between 45 and 65 years old with acute or convalescent COVID-19. What was sequenced was peripheral blood. CDR3 in amino acids: CSVEEGRGYGYTF. CDR3 DNA sequence: TGCAGCGTTGAGGAGGGGCGGGGCTATGGCTACACCTTC.